These 24 T cell receptor beta chains were sequenced from one sample in a study of blood T cell repertoires in COVID-19. TCRdb keeps only in-frame clones here, not all; method: immunoSEQ multiplex PCR. This sample has almost 50,000 clones, with 70% to 85% found just once. Sequenced material: peripheral blood. These receptors were collected from a man aged 65-85 years with acute or convalescent COVID-19.

The rearrangement links TRBV29-1 to TRBJ2-4, with D possibly matching TRBD1 (6 bases). The ends were cut back, 4 bases at V and 1 base at J, with 8 bases in the middle. The CDR3 is 13 residues long. The V gene's germline CDR1 is SQVTM and CDR2 ANQGSEA. The CDR3 reads CSVGDRAKNIQYF. The CDR3, as DNA: TGCAGCGTTGGAGACAGGGCCAAAAACATTCAGTACTTC.

V gene TRBV9 combines with J gene TRBJ1-4; D remains ambiguous. The CDR3 is made up of 17 amino acids. Germline CDR1 SGDLS, CDR2 YYNGEE. V lost 0 bases and J lost 2, with 14 bases in between. As DNA, the CDR3 is TGTGCCAGCAGCGTAGGCGGTGGTTGGTGGACTAATGAAAAACTGTTTTTT. Encoded protein: CASSVGGGWWTNEKLFF. Drawing the rest from reference TRBV9 and TRBJ1-4, the complete variable domain is DSGVTQTPKHLITATGQRVTLRCSPRSGDLSVYWYQQSLDQGLQFLIQYYNGEERAKGNILERFSAQQFPDLHSELNLSSLELGDSALYFCASSVGGGWWTNEKLFFGSGTQLSVL.

The rearrangement uses TRBV4-1 and TRBJ2-4, with TRBD2 identical over 10 bases. Germline V gene data show CDR1 as MGHRA and CDR2 as YSYEKL. V shed 0 bases, J shed 16 bases, and the junction held 6 bases outside the gene matches. The CDR3 sequence is 13 residues long. The CDR3 bases are TGCGCCAGCAGCCAAGACCTAGCGGGGGACCTTTACTTC. This encodes CASSQDLAGDLYF.

The chain carries TRBV3-1 (or the pseudogene TRBV3-2) and TRBJ2-7; no clear D. The V gene lost 0 bases and the J gene lost 0 bases, with 12 bases spanning the gap. Germline assignment: CDR1 LGHDT and CDR2 YNNKEL (reference sequence). This CDR3 is built from 16 residues. The CDR3 DNA sequence: TGTGCCAGCAGCCAAGATAAGAGGTTCCACTCCTACGAGCAGTACTTC. It codes for CASSQDKRFHSYEQYF.

Notes on this clone: It may be a read error: a sequence one base away is much more abundant. The sample has other DNA sequences that encode this CDR3 too. The chain joins TRBV27 to TRBJ1-2; tentatively, D is TRBD1 (5 bases). Trimming cost V 6 bases and J 5 bases, with 19 bases left between them. The length of the CDR3 is 15 residues. CDR1 and CDR2 (germline): MNHEY, SMNVEV (reference sequence). The CDR3 sequence: CASSLGGGAGYGYTF. CDR3 DNA sequence: TGTGCCAGCAGCCTCGGCGGAGGGGCGGGTTATGGCTACACCTTC.

The chain recombines TRBV21-1 with TRBJ2-5; the table assigns TRBD2, which was not confirmed against the DNA. TRBV21-1 is a pseudogene. The CDR3 contains 14 residues. CDR3 region: CASSKGTFQETQYF. CDR3 nucleotide sequence: TGTGCCAGCAGCAAAGGCACTTTTCAAGAGACCCAGTACTTC.

V gene TRBV24-1 combines with J gene TRBJ2-1; 12 positions match TRBD2. Losses at the gene ends were 3 bases for V and 9 bases for J; bases not matched to a gene: 11. Germline CDR1 reads KGHDR; CDR2 reads SFDVKD. The CDR3 totals 17 residues. The CDR3 spells CATSDSKKTSGSGEQFF. CDR3 in DNA: TGTGCCACCAGTGATAGCAAGAAGACTAGCGGGAGTGGTGAGCAGTTCTTC.

The V and J genes are TRBV19 and TRBJ1-5, with 7 bases aligning to TRBD1. The CDR3 runs to 13 residues. The J segment lost 4 bases and the V segment lost 4 bases, leaving 1 base of the junction unmatched. The germline V gene has CDR1 LNHDA and CDR2 SQIVND (reference sequence). This chain's CDR3 is CASSTTGNQPQHF. CDR3 nucleotides: TGTGCCAGTAGTACGACAGGGAATCAGCCCCAGCATTTT.

V gene TRBV7-3 combines with J gene TRBJ1-2; 7 nucleotides line up with TRBD1. Germline V CDR1 and CDR2: SGHTA, FQGTGA. V was pared by 5 bases and J by 14 bases, with 17 bases of the junction left unmatched. The CDR3 has 14 residues. CDR3 protein: CASSLGQESSLVTF. The CDR3, as DNA: TGTGCCAGCAGCCTAGGACAGGAATCCTCTTTAGTGACCTTC. The full variable domain, its missing parts supplied by reference TRBV7-3 and TRBJ1-2, is GAGVSQTPSNKVTEKGKYVELRCDPISGHTALYWYRQSLGQGPEFLIYFQGTGAADDSGLPNDRFFAVRPEGSVSTLKIQRTERGDSAVYLCASSLGQESSLVTFGSGTRLTVV.

The gene calls are TRBV7-9 and TRBJ2-7; 7 bases are a match to TRBD2. Germline V gene data show CDR1 as SEHNR and CDR2 as FQNEAQ (reference sequence). The CDR3 length is 17 residues. V lost 1 base, J lost 3 bases, and 12 bases stayed unmatched. As DNA, the CDR3 is TGTGCCAGCAGCTTAGTAGGGCGTCTAGCGGCCCACTACGAGCAGTACTTC. Amino acid sequence: CASSLVGRLAAHYEQYF.

The genes are TRBV5-6 and TRBJ2-3; D perhaps matches TRBD2 (6 bases). CDR3 size: 15 residues. The V end lost 4 bases, the J end lost 5 bases, and 17 bases lay between the germline ends. The germline V gene has CDR1 SGHDT and CDR2 YYEEEE. The chain's CDR3 is CASSPVGGVQDTQYF. In DNA form, the CDR3 reads TGTGCCAGCAGCCCCGTCGGCGGGGTTCAAGATACGCAGTATTTT.

Comments on this clone: One junction end does not reproduce the germline sequence, and a read error may be involved. The genes are TRBV27 and TRBJ2-1, with 9 positions matching TRBD2. CDR3 size: 12 residues. Germline CDR1 is MNHEY and CDR2 is SMNVEV (reference sequence). This CDR3 reads CASSLSGTSLIF. The CDR3 nucleotides are TGTGCCAGCAGTTTATCCGGGACTAGCCTAATCTTC.

This clone was observed a few times. The chain carries TRBV5-8 and TRBJ2-3; D call uncertain. Germline lookup yields CDR1 SGHTS and CDR2 YDEGEE. CDR3 length: 12 residues. V was trimmed by 0 bases and J by 5 bases, leaving 4 bases between them. The CDR3 DNA sequence: TGTGCCAGCAGCTTGGTAGAAGATACGCAGTATTTT. It specifies CASSLVEDTQYF.

The chain couples TRBV4-1 to TRBJ1-2; 9 positions agree with TRBD1. The V gene's germline CDR1 is MGHRA and CDR2 YSYEKL. With 1 base clipped from V and 7 bases from J, the junction kept 4 bases outside the gene matches. CDR3 size: 14 residues. The CDR3 DNA is TGCGCCAGCAGCCAAGGACAGGGGGTTTTTGGCTACACCTTC. Translation gives CASSQGQGVFGYTF.

DNA of the CDR3: TGTGCCAGCAGCTTAGAATGGGAGGCTGAAGCTTTCTTT. This codes for CASSLEWEAEAFF. The genes are TRBV7-9 and TRBJ1-1, with no clear D. From germline, CDR1 is SEHNR and CDR2 FQNEAQ (reference sequence). V dropped 1 base and J dropped 6 bases, with 9 bases sitting between them. This CDR3 is 13 amino acids long. The full variable domain, in which reference TRBV7-9 and TRBJ1-1 provide the parts outside the CDR3, is DTGVSQNPRHKITKRGQNVTFRCDPISEHNRLYWYRQTLGQGPEFLTYFQNEAQLEKSRLLSDRFSAERPKGSFSTLEIQRTEQGDSAMYLCASSLEWEAEAFFGQGTRLTVV.

This rearrangement joins TRBV19 to TRBJ2-2; 10 bases are shared with TRBD2. The CDR3 consists of 14 residues. With V trimmed by 4 bases and J by 6 bases, 2 bases remained unmatched. In germline, CDR1 is LNHDA, CDR2 SQIVND (reference sequence). CDR3 nucleotides: TGTGCCAGTAGTACTAGCGGGAGTTCCGGGGAGCTGTTTTTT. It is translated as CASSTSGSSGELFF.

The chain uses TRBV28 and TRBJ2-1; TRBD1 matches at 12 bases. Germline CDR1 and CDR2: MDHEN and SYDVKM. V trimming: 3 bases; J trimming: 7 bases; junction bases outside the gene matches: 7. The CDR3 is 16 amino acids. This chain's CDR3 is CASSLAGTGGINEQFF. The CDR3 nucleotides read TGTGCCAGCAGTTTGGCCGGGACAGGGGGCATTAATGAGCAGTTCTTC.

This clone has only a few counts. The chain joins TRBV29-1 to TRBJ2-7; 9 positions match TRBD2. Germline values: CDR1 SQVTM, CDR2 ANQGSEA. The CDR3 is made up of 13 amino acids. Trimming took 6 bases from V and 5 from J; bases not matched to a gene: 8. CDR3 protein: CSVRGQRGDEQYF. As DNA, the CDR3 is TGCAGCGTACGAGGGCAGCGGGGGGACGAGCAGTACTTC.

The genes are TRBV19 and TRBJ1-5, with D unclear. This CDR3 region has 16 residues. Germline CDR1 LNHDA, CDR2 SQIVND (reference sequence). V was trimmed by 7 bases and J by 2 bases, leaving 18 bases between them. This chain's CDR3 is CASTLVGVGGNQPQHF. The CDR3, as DNA: TGTGCCAGTACCCTCGTGGGAGTGGGCGGCAATCAGCCCCAGCATTTT.

The table lists this clone with a few counts. The V and J genes are TRBV7-2 and TRBJ2-3, with unresolved D. Looked up from germline, CDR1 is SGHTA and CDR2 is FQGNSA. Deletions cut 2 bases from V and 5 bases from J, with 8 bases between. The CDR3 contains 13 residues. CDR3 residues: CASSLTLIDTQYF. As DNA, the CDR3 is TGTGCCAGCAGCTTAACCCTAATAGATACGCAGTATTTT.

This clone was seen more than once but under ten times. The chain joins TRBV4-1 to TRBJ2-7, with D possibly TRBD1 on 6 matching bases. Trimming took 4 bases from V and 0 from J, leaving 10 bases between them. The CDR3 covers 14 residues. Germline V gives CDR1 MGHRA, CDR2 YSYEKL. CDR3 DNA sequence: TGCGCCAGCAGCCGCCCAGGGGACTCCTACGAGCAGTACTTC. Translating gives CASSRPGDSYEQYF.

This chain links TRBV7-9 with TRBJ2-6; TRBD1 is a possible D gene (6 bases). Per germline, CDR1 SEHNR and CDR2 FQNEAQ (reference sequence). There are 16 residues in the CDR3. V lost 3 bases and J lost 0, with 9 bases in between. CDR3 in amino acids: CASSLDRSSGANVLTF. CDR3 nucleotides: TGTGCCAGCAGCTTGGACAGAAGCTCTGGGGCCAACGTCCTGACTTTC.

V usage is TRBV25-1 and J usage is TRBJ2-2; tentative D call: TRBD1 (5 bases). This CDR3 has 14 residues. Trimming cost V 8 bases and J 4 bases, with 14 bases left between them. Germline CDR1 and CDR2: MGHDK and SYGVNS. CDR3 protein: CASRQTSFTGELFF. The CDR3 region has the DNA TGTGCCAGCCGACAGACAAGCTTCACCGGGGAGCTGTTTTTT. Full variable domain (missing parts from reference TRBV25-1 and TRBJ2-2): EADIYQTPRYLVIGTGKKITLECSQTMGHDKMYWYQQDPGMELHLIHYSYGVNSTEKGDLSSESTVSRIRTEHFPLTLESARPSHTSQYLCASRQTSFTGELFFGEGSRLTVL.

The chain joins TRBV18 to TRBJ2-7, with D perhaps TRBD1 (5 bases). The CDR3 covers 13 residues. The germline CDR1 and CDR2 sequences are KGHSH and LQKENI. V was cut by 2 bases and J by 6 bases, with 11 bases left in between. This CDR3 is CASSPGIQGEQYF. The CDR3 nucleotides are TGTGCCAGCTCACCAGGGATTCAGGGCGAGCAGTACTTC. The whole variable domain, filled in from reference TRBV18 and TRBJ2-7, reads NAGVMQNPRHLVRRRGQEARLRCSPMKGHSHVYWYRQLPEEGLKFMVYLQKENIIDESGMPKERFSAEFPKEGPSILRIQQVVRGDSAAYFCASSPGIQGEQYFGPGTRLTVT.